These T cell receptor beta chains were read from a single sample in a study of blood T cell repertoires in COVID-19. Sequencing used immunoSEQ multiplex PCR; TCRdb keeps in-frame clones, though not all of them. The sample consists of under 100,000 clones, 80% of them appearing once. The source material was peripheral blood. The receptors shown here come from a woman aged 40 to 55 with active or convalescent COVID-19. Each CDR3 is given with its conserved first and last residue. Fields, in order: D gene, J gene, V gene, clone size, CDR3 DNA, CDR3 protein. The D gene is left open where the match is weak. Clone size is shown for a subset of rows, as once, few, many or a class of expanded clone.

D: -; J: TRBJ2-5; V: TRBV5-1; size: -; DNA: TGCGCCAGCAGCTTGGCCTCGCGCCAAGAGACCCAGTACTTC; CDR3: CASSLASRQETQYF
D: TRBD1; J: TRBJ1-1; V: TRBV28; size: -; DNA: TGTGCCAGCAGTTTAGGGACAGACACTGAAGCTTTCTTT; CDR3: CASSLGTDTEAFF
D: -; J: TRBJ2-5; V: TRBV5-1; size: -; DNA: TGCGCCAGCAGCCTAGAAGGGGGTAGAGGGGAGACCCAGTACTTC; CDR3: CASSLEGGRGETQYF
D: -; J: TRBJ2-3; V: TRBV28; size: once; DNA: TGTGCCAGCAGTCCCATTGGCGGGGGCGGAACAGATACGCAGTATTTT; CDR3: CASSPIGGGGTDTQYF
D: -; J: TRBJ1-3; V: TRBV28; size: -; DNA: TGTGCCAGCAGTTTATCTCGGGGACACCCGTCTGGAAACACCATATATTTT; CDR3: CASSLSRGHPSGNTIYF
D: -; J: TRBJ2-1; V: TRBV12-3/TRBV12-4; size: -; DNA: TGTGCCAGCAGTTTAGGATCAGACAATGAGCAGTTCTTC; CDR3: CASSLGSDNEQFF
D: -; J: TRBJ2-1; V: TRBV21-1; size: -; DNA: TGTGCCAGCAGGCTCCGGGACAGGGCCTCCTACAATGAGCAGTTCTTC; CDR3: CASRLRDRASYNEQFF
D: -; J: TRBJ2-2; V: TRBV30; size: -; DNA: TGTGCCTGGAGTGTCGGGGACGGGGAGCTGTTTTTT; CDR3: CAWSVGDGELFF
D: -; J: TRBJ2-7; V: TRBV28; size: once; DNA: TGTGCCAGCAGTCCGATAGCGGAAGTTGCCTACGAGCAGTACTTC; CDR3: CASSPIAEVAYEQYF
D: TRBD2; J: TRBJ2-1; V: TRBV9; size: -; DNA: TGTGCCAGCAGCCGGACTAGCGGGGAGTGGAATGAGCAGTTCTTC; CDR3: CASSRTSGEWNEQFF
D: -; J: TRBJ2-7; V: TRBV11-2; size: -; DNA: TGTGCCAGCAGCTTAGGACAGAGCCACTACGAGCAGTACTTC; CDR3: CASSLGQSHYEQYF
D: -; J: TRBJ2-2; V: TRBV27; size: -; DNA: TGTGCCAGCAGTAAGCCAATGGGACACACGAACACCGGGGAGCTGTTTTTT; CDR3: CASSKPMGHTNTGELFF
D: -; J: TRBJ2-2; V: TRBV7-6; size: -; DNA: TGTGCCAGCAGCGCGGGGGACAAAGCAGTCTTCAACACCGGGGAGCTGTTTTTT; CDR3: CASSAGDKAVFNTGELFF
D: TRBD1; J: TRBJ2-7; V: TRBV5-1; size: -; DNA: TGCGCCAGCAGCTTGGCAGACAGGGCCGATCCTATAGACGAGCAGTACTTC; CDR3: CASSLADRADPIDEQYF
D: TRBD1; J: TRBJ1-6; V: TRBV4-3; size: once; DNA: TGCGCCAGCAGCCAAGATGGAGGACGACAGGGGTATTCACCCCTCCACTTT; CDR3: CASSQDGGRQGYSPLHF
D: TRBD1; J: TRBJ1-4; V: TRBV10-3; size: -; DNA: TGTGCCATCAGTGAGGGGACAGGGCGTGAAAAACTGTTTTTT; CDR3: CAISEGTGREKLFF
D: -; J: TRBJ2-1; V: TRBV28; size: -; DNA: TGTGCCAGCAGTGTTCCCCCCACAGGGTATTACAATGAGCAGTTCTTC; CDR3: CASSVPPTGYYNEQFF
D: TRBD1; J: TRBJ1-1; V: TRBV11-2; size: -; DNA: TGTGCCAGCAGCGACAGGGTTGGTGAAGCTTTCTTT; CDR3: CASSDRVGEAFF
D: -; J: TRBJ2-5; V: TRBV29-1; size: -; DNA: TGCAGCGTTGAGACCGGGTCGGACCAGTACTTC; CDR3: CSVETGSDQYF
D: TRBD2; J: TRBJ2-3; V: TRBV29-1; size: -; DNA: TGCAGCGTTGAAGAGGGACGGACCGGGACTAGCGGCACAGATACGCAGTATTTT; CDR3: CSVEEGRTGTSGTDTQYF
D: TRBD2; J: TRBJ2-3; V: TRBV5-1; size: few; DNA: TGCGCCAGCAGCTTGGCTAGACTAGCGGGGGGAGTAGGGCCGACTAGCACAGATACGCAGTATTTT; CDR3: CASSLARLAGGVGPTSTDTQYF
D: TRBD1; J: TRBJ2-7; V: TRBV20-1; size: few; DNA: TGCAGTGCTAGCCCCGGGACAGGGCGGTACTTC; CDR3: CSASPGTGRYF
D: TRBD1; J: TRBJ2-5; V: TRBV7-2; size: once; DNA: TGTGCCAGCAGCTCAACAGGGGTCTGGCAGACCCAGTACTTC; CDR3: CASSSTGVWQTQYF
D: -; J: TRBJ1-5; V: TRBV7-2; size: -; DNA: TGTGCCAGCAGCTTAGTTCAGGGTAGCAATCAGCCCCAGCATTTT; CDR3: CASSLVQGSNQPQHF
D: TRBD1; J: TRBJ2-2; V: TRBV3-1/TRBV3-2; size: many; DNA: TGTGCCAGCAGCCAAAGTCAACCGGACAGGGCCCCCGGGGAGCTGTTTTTT; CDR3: CASSQSQPDRAPGELFF
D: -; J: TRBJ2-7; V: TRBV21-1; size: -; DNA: TGTGCCAGCAGCAAAGAGGAACTAGCGGGACCGCCCTCCTACGAGCAGTACTTC; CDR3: CASSKEELAGPPSYEQYF
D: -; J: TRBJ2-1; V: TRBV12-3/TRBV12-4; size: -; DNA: TGTGCCAGCAGTTGGGGGCACGACAATGAGCAGTTCTTC; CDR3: CASSWGHDNEQFF
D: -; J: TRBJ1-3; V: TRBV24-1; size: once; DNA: TGTGCCACTCAGTCCAGGGGTGGCGGAAACACCATATATTTT; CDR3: CATQSRGGGNTIYF
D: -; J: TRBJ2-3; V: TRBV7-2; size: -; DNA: TGTGCCAGCAGTGTTTTCGTGGTACTAGCAGTCGGTACGCAGTATTTT; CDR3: CASSVFVVLAVGTQYF
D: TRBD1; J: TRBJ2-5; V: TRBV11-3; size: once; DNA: TGTGCCAGCAGCTTACGGCCCAGGGGGCAAGAGACCCAGTACTTC; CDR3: CASSLRPRGQETQYF
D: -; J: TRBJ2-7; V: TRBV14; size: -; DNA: TGTGCCAGCAGCCAAGAACGGGGTACCCACGAGCAGTACTTC; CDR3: CASSQERGTHEQYF
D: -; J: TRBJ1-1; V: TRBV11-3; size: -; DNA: TGTGCCAGCAGCTTAGTGGTGGGAGCTGAAGCTTTCTTT; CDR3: CASSLVVGAEAFF
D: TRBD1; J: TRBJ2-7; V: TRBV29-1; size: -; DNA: TGCAGCGTTGAGGTAGGGGGCTACTACGAGCAGTACTTC; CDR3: CSVEVGGYYEQYF
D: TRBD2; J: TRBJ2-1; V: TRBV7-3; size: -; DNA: TGTGCCAGCAGCTTAAACCCGGGACTAGCGGGGGGAGGGAATGAGCAGTTCTTC; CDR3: CASSLNPGLAGGGNEQFF
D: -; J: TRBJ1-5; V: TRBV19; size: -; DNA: TGTGCCAGTAGGACCGGGACACTCAATCAGCCCCAGCATTTT; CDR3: CASRTGTLNQPQHF
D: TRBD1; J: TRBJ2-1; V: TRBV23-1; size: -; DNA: TGCGCCAGCAGCCCAAAGGGACAGGGGCCCCGAAACCCCTCCTACAATGAGCAGTTCTTC; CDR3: CASSPKGQGPRNPSYNEQFF
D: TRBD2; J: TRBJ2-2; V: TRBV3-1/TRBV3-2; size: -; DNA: TGTGCCAGCAGCCCCTTGGGCGGGGGGCGTACCGGGGAGCTGTTTTTT; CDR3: CASSPLGGGRTGELFF
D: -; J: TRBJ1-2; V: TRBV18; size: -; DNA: TGTGCCAGCTCACCACAGGTGACGGGGGACTATGGCTACACCTTC; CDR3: CASSPQVTGDYGYTF
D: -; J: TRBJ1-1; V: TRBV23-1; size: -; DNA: TGCGCCAGCAGTGAACTATGCACGAACACTGAAGCTTTCTTT; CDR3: CASSELCTNTEAFF
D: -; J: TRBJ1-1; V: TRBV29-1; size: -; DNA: TGCAGCGTTTCGGCAGGGGTCGGCACTGAAGCTTTCTTT; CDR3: CSVSAGVGTEAFF
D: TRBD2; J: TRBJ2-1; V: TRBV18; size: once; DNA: TGTGCCAGCTCTCATATGCGGACTAGCGGGGGAACCAATGAGCAGTTCTTC; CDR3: CASSHMRTSGGTNEQFF
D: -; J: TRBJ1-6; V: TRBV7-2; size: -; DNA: TGTGCCAGCAGCTTATCCCCTGTAGGGGCTAATTCACCCCTCCACTTT; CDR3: CASSLSPVGANSPLHF
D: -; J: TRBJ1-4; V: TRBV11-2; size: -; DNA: TGTGCCAGCGCCCAGGGGACTAATGAAAAACTGTTTTTT; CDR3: CASAQGTNEKLFF
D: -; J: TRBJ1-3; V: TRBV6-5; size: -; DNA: TGTGCCAGCAGTTACGGGGGGGTTAGAGGAAACACCATATATTTT; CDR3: CASSYGGVRGNTIYF
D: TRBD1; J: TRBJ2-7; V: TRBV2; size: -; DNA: TGTGCCAGCATCCCCGACAGGGGGCTTGAGCAGTACTTC; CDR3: CASIPDRGLEQYF